These 23 T cell receptor beta chains came from one sample sequenced in a study of early T cells in non-severe SARS-CoV-2 infection. MiXCR, run by TCRdb on the 5' RACE reads, gives a single entry per CDR3 protein. The sample lists under 45,000 distinct CDR3 sequences, over 5% seen once, with 5.5% to 7% in the top ten. The sequenced sample was whole blood, obtained at baseline. Receptors originate from an adult who was a healthcare worker with PCR-confirmed SARS-CoV-2 infection or an uninfected control (not recorded which).

There are a few counts of this clonotype. This chain connects TRBV4-3 to TRBJ2-3; TRBD2 agrees at 8 bases. The CDR3 is made up of 15 amino acids. J was trimmed by 0 bases and V by 3 bases; bases with no gene match: 2. CDR1 LGHNA and CDR2 YSLEER come from the germline V gene. The CDR3 reads CASSHTSGSTDTQYF. CDR3 in DNA: TGCGCCAGCAGCCACACTAGCGGTAGCACAGATACGCAGTATTTT.

This clonotype was detected ten times or more. The V and J genes are TRBV30 and TRBJ1-2, with D possibly matching TRBD1 (6 bases). Deletions cut 0 bases from V and 8 bases from J, with 22 bases between. The CDR3 extends over 16 amino acids. The germline gives CDR1 GTSNPN, CDR2 SVGIG (reference sequence). The CDR3: CAWSVFSRGGLGGYTF. Here the CDR3 DNA reads TGTGCCTGGAGTGTCTTTTCCCGTGGGGGCCTGGGCGGCTACACCTTC.

This clonotype has a count of ten or more. The V call is TRBV12-2, the J call TRBJ1-1; the table's D gene call, TRBD1, was not cross checked with the DNA. TRBV12-2 is described as a pseudogene. CDR3 length equals 18 residues. The CDR3 bases are TGTGCAAGTCTCCCTTTGGGGGGATCGGGTTTTAGTGACACTGAAGCTTTCTTT. This sequence encodes CASLPLGGSGFSDTEAFF.

V usage is TRBV6-5 and J usage is TRBJ2-3; 8 bases map to TRBD2. Trimming cost V 7 bases and J 1 base; bases outside gene matches: 7. The V gene's germline CDR1 is MNHEY and CDR2 SVGAGI. The CDR3 totals 15 residues. The CDR3 is CASNPRGGGTDTQYF. CDR3 coding DNA: TGTGCCAGCAACCCCCGGGGGGGCGGCACAGATACGCAGTATTTT.

This clonotype was found many times. The chain uses TRBV6-1 and TRBJ2-3; D gene unclear. This CDR3 is built from 11 residues. Germline V gene data show CDR1 as MNHNS and CDR2 as SASEGT. The V and J ends lost 6 bases and 6 bases respectively, with 7 bases between them. CDR3 nucleotide sequence: TGTGCCAGCAGCGGCGCGGATACGCAGTATTTT. Its protein is CASSGADTQYF.

This clonotype has at least ten counts. The chain carries TRBV6-2 or TRBV6-3 and TRBJ2-3, with TRBD2 identical over 11 bases. Germline V CDR1 and CDR2: MNHEY, SVGEGT. This CDR3 spans 17 amino acids. Trimming cost V 3 bases and J 0 bases; bases outside gene matches: 5. Written as DNA, the CDR3 is TGTGCCAGCAGTTATGGGACTAGCGGAACTAGCACAGATACGCAGTATTTT. This gives the protein CASSYGTSGTSTDTQYF.

This clonotype was observed a few times. The chain is built from TRBV18 and TRBJ2-3, with D uncertain. Deletions cut 5 bases from V and 0 bases from J, with 6 bases between. The CDR3 totals 13 residues. Germline CDR1 reads KGHSH; CDR2 reads LQKENI. The CDR3 coding sequence is TGTGCCAGCTCAGCCCCTAGCACAGATACGCAGTATTTT. Translated, it gives CASSAPSTDTQYF.

This clonotype came up many times. This chain links TRBV7-6 with TRBJ2-3; D unclear. Germline V gene lookup returns CDR1 SGHVS and CDR2 FNYEAQ. CDR3 length equals 13 residues. V lost 5 bases and J 5 bases, leaving 11 bases between the germline ends. The CDR3 is CASSPYSLDTQYF. CDR3 sequence (DNA): TGTGCCAGCAGCCCTTACTCACTAGATACGCAGTATTTT.

The V call is TRBV3-1, the J call TRBJ2-1, with 8 bases lining up with TRBD2. V shed 2 bases, J shed 9 bases, and the junction held 9 bases outside the gene matches. The CDR3 has 15 amino acids. The germline CDR1 and CDR2 sequences are LGHDT and YNNKEL (reference sequence). The CDR3 loop reads CASSQQAGVLPEQFF. As DNA, the CDR3 is TGTGCCAGCAGCCAACAAGCGGGGGTGCTCCCTGAGCAGTTCTTC.

This chain joins TRBV13 and TRBJ2-2, with 11 bases fitting TRBD2. Germline values: CDR1 PRHDT, CDR2 FYEKMQ (reference sequence). CDR3 size: 15 residues. The trim removed 6 bases at V and 3 bases at J, leaving 3 bases unmatched. CDR3 nucleotides: TGTGCCAGCAGTAAGGGACTAGCGGACACCGGGGAGCTGTTTTTT. Protein sequence: CASSKGLADTGELFF.

This clonotype was detected ten times or more. This chain uses TRBV12-3 or TRBV12-4 with TRBJ1-3; no clear D. This CDR3 is 12 amino acids long. Trimming stripped 8 bases from V and 0 bases from J, with 5 bases between. The CDR3 reads CASLTSGNTIYF. CDR3 sequence (DNA): TGTGCCAGCCTTACCTCTGGAAACACCATATATTTT.

This clonotype was recorded at least ten times. CDR3 in amino acids: CSARDSSGSPLTDTQYF. CDR3 nucleotide sequence: TGCAGTGCTAGAGACTCTAGCGGGAGTCCCCTCACAGATACGCAGTATTTT. The rearrangement uses TRBV20-1 and TRBJ2-3; the match to TRBD2 covers 10 bases. The CDR3 consists of 17 residues. Germline V gene data show CDR1 as DFQATT and CDR2 as SNEGSKA (reference sequence). V gave up 0 bases and J gave up 2 bases; unmatched junction bases: 8.

This clonotype was counted a few times. This chain joins TRBV20-1 and TRBJ1-1; 7 nucleotides line up with TRBD1. CDR1 is DFQATT and CDR2 is SNEGSKA in the germline V gene (reference sequence). The CDR3 runs to 13 residues. The junction had 8 bases not matched to a gene; V was cut back by 6 bases and J by 4 bases. The CDR3 nucleotides read TGCAGTGCACAAACAGGGGAGGGCACTGAAGCTTTCTTT. Its translation: CSAQTGEGTEAFF.

This clonotype was found many times. The V call is TRBV5-6, the J call TRBJ2-1, with D hard to call. CDR3 length: 13 amino acids. The V gene's germline CDR1 is SGHDT and CDR2 YYEEEE. V shed 2 bases and J shed 10 bases, with 13 bases lying between them. For the CDR3, the DNA is TGTGCCAGCAGCTTCGCCCCGTCCGTCGAGCAGTTCTTC. Protein: CASSFAPSVEQFF.

This clonotype was seen repeatedly, ten times or more. The rearrangement joins TRBV14 to TRBJ1-1; 8 nucleotides line up with TRBD1. Germline V CDR1 and CDR2: SGHDN, FVKESK. There are 18 residues in the CDR3. V shed 5 bases and J 0 bases; nucleotides not matched to a gene: 14. CDR3 coding DNA: TGTGCCAGCAGCGCGCCGATCGGGACAGGATTAATGAACACTGAAGCTTTCTTT. Encoded protein: CASSAPIGTGLMNTEAFF.

Only a few counts were recorded for this clonotype. The chain has TRBV3-1 and TRBJ1-2; the match to TRBD1 covers 9 bases. Per the germline V gene, CDR1 is LGHDT and CDR2 is YNNKEL (reference sequence). J was trimmed by 4 bases and V by 6 bases; bases with no gene match: 3. This CDR3 is 13 amino acids long. CDR3 DNA: TGTGCCAGCAGGAAGACAGGGGGCTATGGCTACACCTTC. This translates into CASRKTGGYGYTF.

This clonotype was recorded many times. CDR3 sequence reads: CASRHEAWGTDTQYF. The CDR3 DNA follows: TGCGCCAGCAGACATGAAGCGTGGGGCACAGATACGCAGTATTTT. The gene calls are TRBV4-1 and TRBJ2-3; D gene ambiguous. With 6 bases removed from V and 1 base from J, the gap between germline ends came to 14 bases. The CDR3 has 15 amino acids. From germline, CDR1 is MGHRA and CDR2 YSYEKL.

This clonotype was counted at least ten times. J is TRBJ1-5 and V is TRBV6-1; D is ambiguous. V was clipped by 4 bases and J by 0 bases, with 7 bases between them. Germline V gene data show CDR1 as MNHNS and CDR2 as SASEGT. This CDR3 has 14 residues. For the CDR3, the DNA is TGTGCCAGCAGTGGTGACGGTAGCAATCAGCCCCAGCATTTT. Translated: CASSGDGSNQPQHF.

This clonotype was detected ten times or more. CDR3 sequence reads: CASSRTALSTEAFF. Here the CDR3 DNA reads TGTGCCAGCAGTCGGACAGCCCTGAGCACTGAAGCTTTCTTT. V gene TRBV12-3 or TRBV12-4 combines with J gene TRBJ1-1; a weak D match, TRBD1 (6 bases). The CDR3 sequence is 14 residues long. Deletions cut 5 bases from V and 4 bases from J, with 14 bases between.

This chain links TRBV6-2 or TRBV6-3 with TRBJ2-7, with 11 bases identical to TRBD1. Trimming at V came to 2 bases and at J to 5 bases, leaving 5 bases not matched to a gene. The CDR3 contains 15 residues. From germline, CDR1 is MNHEY and CDR2 SVGEGT. As DNA, the CDR3 is TGTGCCAGCAGTTACGGGGGGACAGGGGGACACGAGCAGTACGTC. It codes for CASSYGGTGGHEQYV.

This clonotype was seen ten or more times. V usage is TRBV29-1 and J usage is TRBJ2-5; 9 bases agree with TRBD2. From germline, CDR1 is SQVTM and CDR2 ANQGSEA. The CDR3 consists of 13 residues. Trimming cost V 6 bases and J 6 bases; bases outside gene matches: 8. Here the CDR3 DNA reads TGCAGCGTGGGACTAGCCCCCCCCCAGACCCAGTACTTC. Translated: CSVGLAPPQTQYF.

In this sample, this clonotype turned up many times. This sequence joins TRBV19 and TRBJ1-5, with D possibly being TRBD1 (6 bases). Germline V gene lookup returns CDR1 LNHDA and CDR2 SQIVND (reference sequence). Trimming pared 5 bases from V and 7 bases from J, leaving 15 bases between. The CDR3 covers 14 residues. The CDR3 DNA sequence: TGTGCCAGTAGTTCCCACAGGGTGGGACAGCCCCAGCATTTT. As protein: CASSSHRVGQPQHF. The whole variable domain, filled in from reference TRBV19 and TRBJ1-5, reads DGGITQSPKYLFRKEGQNVTLSCEQNLNHDAMYWYRQDPGQGLRLIYYSQIVNDFQKGDIAEGYSVSREKKESFPLTVTSAQKNPTAFYLCASSSHRVGQPQHFGDGTRLSIL.

The table lists this clonotype with a few counts. V and J are TRBV28 and TRBJ1-4; 9 positions agree with TRBD1. This CDR3 region has 14 residues. Unmatched junction bases numbered 5, after V lost 5 bases and J lost 7 bases. CDR1 and CDR2 from the germline V gene are MDHEN and SYDVKM. CDR3 loop: CASSTGQGVEKLFF. The CDR3 DNA reads as TGTGCCAGCAGTACGGGACAGGGAGTTGAAAAACTGTTTTTT. Looking up the rest from reference TRBV28 and TRBJ1-4 gives the full variable domain: DVKVTQSSRYLVKRTGEKVFLECVQDMDHENMFWYRQDPGLGLRLIYFSYDVKMKEKGDIPEGYSVSREKKERFSLILESASTNQTSMYLCASSTGQGVEKLFFGSGTQLSVL.